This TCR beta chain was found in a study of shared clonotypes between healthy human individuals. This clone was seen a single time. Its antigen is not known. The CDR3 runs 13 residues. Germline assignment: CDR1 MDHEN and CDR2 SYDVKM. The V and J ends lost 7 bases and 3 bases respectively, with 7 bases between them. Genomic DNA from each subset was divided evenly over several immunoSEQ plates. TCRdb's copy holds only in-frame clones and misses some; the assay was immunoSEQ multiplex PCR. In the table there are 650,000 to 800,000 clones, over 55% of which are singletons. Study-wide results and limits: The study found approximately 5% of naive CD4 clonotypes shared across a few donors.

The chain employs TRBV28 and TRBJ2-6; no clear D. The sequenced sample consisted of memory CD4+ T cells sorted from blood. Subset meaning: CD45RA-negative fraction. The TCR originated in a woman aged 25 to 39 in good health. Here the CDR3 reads CASMGLGANVLTF. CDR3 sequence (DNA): TGTGCCAGCATGGGTCTTGGGGCCAACGTCCTGACTTTC.